This T cell receptor beta chain was found in a study of T cells in Graves' hyperthyroidism and ophthalmopathy (dated by TCRdb to between 2019 and 2020). Broadly, across the study: Peripheral blood was sampled at the time of initial diagnosis, prior to any treatment. A discovery cohort of about a hundred patients, roughly 40 with Graves' ophthalmopathy and 55 to 60 with stable Graves' hyperthyroidism, was used to find distinguishing TCR V-J signatures. Whether ophthalmopathy could be predicted prospectively was tested in an independent validation cohort made up of 18 to 20 hyperthyroidism patients plus 17 patients who later progressed to ophthalmopathy. For training and testing, the 100 or so patients in the discovery cohort were randomly divided in a 7:3 ratio. In addition, the study compared T-cell repertoires in thyroid tissue and in blood from several Graves' hyperthyroidism patients. After sampling, hyperthyroidism patients received methimazole starting at 30 mg daily, and ophthalmopathy patients received high-dose intravenous methylprednisolone. TCR Vbeta CDR3 sequencing of around 130 peripheral blood samples (about 45 ophthalmopathy, under 80 hyperthyroidism and some 17 progressor patients) is reported in the paper.

The TCR beta CDR3 regions were amplified from the RNA transcripts. The TCR CDR3 was subjected to a first round of RT-PCR using the HTBI primer set and the Qiagen OneStep RT-PCR kit. Libraries were constructed in a second round of multiplex PCR, after which size selection and purification were performed. The libraries were sequenced on an Illumina HiSeq2000 using paired-end 100 bp reads. Turning to the authors' computational methods: SOAPnuke was used to process the raw data, throwing out any read that contained adapters or uncalled bases, had a mean Phred below 15, or lacked an exact constant-primer or identifier match. High-quality paired reads were merged using COPE v1.2.5, and each unique nucleotide sequence was defined as a clonotype. MiTCR v1.1 was used to align the clonotypes against IMGT TRBV, TRBD and TRBJ reference segments. Only V-J combinations with frequency above 0.0001, covering about 99% of repertoires, were analysed. The TCS score was defined as F50 (clonal expansion) divided by E x V (chaos), with BLOSUM62-based TCRdist calculated between CDR3 peptides within each V-J. Welch's t-statistics and random forest reduced just over 500 V-J features to under 15, which were used in a naive Bayes classifier (R e1071). Clones were called with MiXCR by TCRdb after fastp trimmed the public reads at Q25, and only in-frame beta chains were retained. Each entry merges the rows of one CDR3 protein and shows their most common DNA and genes. The V and J calls and clone size come from TCRdb's table, not from the authors' own analysis. A total of hundreds of thousands of distinct CDR3 sequences appear in this sample, under 15% of them only once. About 30% of the sample comes from the top ten.

Including cysteine and phenylalanine, the CDR3 has 12 amino acids. Only CDR3 DNA is held: 36 bases, read in frame from base 1. Reading the germline V gene gives CDR1 ENHRY and CDR2 SYGVKD. Trimming takes 8 bases from V and 2 bases from J, and the germline ends sit 9 bases apart. The paper's findings and limits, for the study overall: A model built on a 13 V-J signature distinguished ophthalmopathy from stable hyperthyroidism, reaching 87.88% sensitivity and around 82% specificity in cross-validation and 80%/75% in testing. In validation, the model predicted progression to ophthalmopathy with just under 71% sensitivity and roughly 75% specificity, a median of about 6.7 months before onset. Most expanded thyroid clonotypes (frequency above 0.001) were also detected in blood, suggesting blood repertoires may reflect thyroid immune responses. No statistical method was used to fix the sample size in advance, and group allocation was not hidden from the investigators.

On this clonotype itself: Its antigen is not yet known. Within one base of it there is no much larger clone, and no base qualities were kept.

Graves' hyperthyroidism was defined as stable when no progression to ophthalmopathy occurred over 18 months of follow-up. The hyperthyroidism patients were between 18 and 65 years old and newly diagnosed, with a disease duration of less than 2 months. Any patient with an uncontrolled infection, another autoimmune disease, pregnancy or lactation was excluded. Clinical symptoms, serum thyroxine and TRAb, thyroid ultrasound, and orbital computed tomography formed the basis for the diagnoses. PBMCs were separated from under 11 ml of fresh peripheral blood using Ficoll-Paque density gradient centrifugation. Trizol reagent was used to extract total RNA, and RNA quality was then checked on an Agilent 2100 Bioanalyzer.

The chain is assembled from TRBV10-3 and TRBJ1-2, with the D gene call left open. Sequencing input: blood. The source of this sequence is a woman in her thirties with Graves' hyperthyroidism. The nucleotides read TGTGCCATCTACAGCCAGAACTATGGCTACACCTTC. The encoded protein is CAIYSQNYGYTF.